A single sample is the source of the 32 T cell receptor beta chains below, sequenced in a study of immune cell composition in non-small cell lung cancer. Some clones are missing from TCRdb's copy, which holds only in-frame ones; the method was immunoSEQ multiplex PCR. In the table there are roughly 3,700 clones, around 68% of which are singletons. The sample comprised lung tumor tissue. The receptor source for this set is a human donor with non-small cell lung cancer.

The chain combines TRBV4-1 with TRBJ2-7, with 9 bases that match TRBD1. J was trimmed by 2 bases and V by 1 base; bases with no gene match: 6. Germline CDR1 reads MGHRA; CDR2 reads YSYEKL. The CDR3 is 16 amino acids. This CDR3 is CASSQGGDRETYEQYF. DNA of the CDR3: TGCGCCAGCAGCCAAGGAGGGGACAGGGAGACCTACGAGCAGTACTTC.

This chain uses TRBV6-5 with TRBJ2-3, with D possibly matching TRBD2 (6 bases). Germline V gene lookup returns CDR1 MNHEY and CDR2 SVGAGI. The CDR3 has 16 amino acids. The V end was cut by 4 bases, the J end by 3 bases, with 17 bases between. CDR3 protein: CASSSRSGRNTDTQYF. Written as DNA, the CDR3 is TGTGCCAGCAGTTCGAGGAGCGGGCGGAATACAGATACGCAGTATTTT.

This chain uses TRBV5-5 with TRBJ2-7, with 10 bases lining up with TRBD1. The CDR3 spans 15 residues. CDR1 is SGHKS and CDR2 is YYEKEE in the germline V gene (reference sequence). Germline trimming cut 3 bases from V and 1 base from J; bases unmatched to any gene: 4. CDR3 residues: CASSSRDRGSYEQYF. The CDR3 DNA reads TGTGCCAGCAGCTCCCGGGACAGGGGTTCCTACGAGCAGTACTTC.

For the CDR3, the DNA is TGTGCCAGTAGTATAGGGGGGGGTCCAGAGACCCAGTACTTC. The encoded protein is CASSIGGGPETQYF. This chain connects TRBV19 to TRBJ2-5, with 7 bases identical to TRBD2. The germline V gene has CDR1 LNHDA and CDR2 SQIVND (reference sequence). The CDR3 has 14 residues. J lost 4 bases, V lost 1 base, and 3 bases had no gene match. The full variable domain, its missing parts supplied by reference TRBV19 and TRBJ2-5, is DGGITQSPKYLFRKEGQNVTLSCEQNLNHDAMYWYRQDPGQGLRLIYYSQIVNDFQKGDIAEGYSVSREKKESFPLTVTSAQKNPTAFYLCASSIGGGPETQYFGPGTRLLVL.

This chain uses TRBV9 with TRBJ2-3; 7 bases line up with TRBD1. The V gene's germline CDR1 is SGDLS and CDR2 YYNGEE. This CDR3 is 17 amino acids long. V trimming: 3 bases; J trimming: 5 bases; junction bases outside the gene matches: 15. The DNA of the CDR3 is TGTGCCAGCAGCGGACCCGGCCGGGACAGTCAGAAAGATACGCAGTATTTT. It specifies CASSGPGRDSQKDTQYF. The whole variable domain, filled in from reference TRBV9 and TRBJ2-3, reads DSGVTQTPKHLITATGQRVTLRCSPRSGDLSVYWYQQSLDQGLQFLIQYYNGEERAKGNILERFSAQQFPDLHSELNLSSLELGDSALYFCASSGPGRDSQKDTQYFGPGTRLTVL.

This chain connects TRBV25-1 to TRBJ2-5, with 11 bases lining up with TRBD1. The CDR3 covers 16 residues. J gave up 4 bases and V 4 bases, and 8 bases lay outside the gene matches. Germline V gene lookup returns CDR1 MGHDK and CDR2 SYGVNS. Here the CDR3 reads CASSVQSGTGGETQYF. In DNA form, the CDR3 reads TGTGCCAGCAGTGTCCAATCCGGGACAGGGGGAGAGACCCAGTACTTC.

This clone was found a few times. The chain links TRBV29-1 to TRBJ2-1; D uncertain. The germline V and J ends were trimmed by 0 bases and 15 bases, with 18 bases remaining between them. The CDR3 sequence is 13 residues long. Germline lookup yields CDR1 SQVTM and CDR2 ANQGSEA. The CDR3 region is CSVEDVTSRPRFF. CDR3 nucleotide sequence: TGCAGCGTTGAAGACGTTACTTCCCGCCCCCGGTTCTTC.

The chain combines TRBV7-3 with TRBJ2-1; 8 bases are a match to TRBD2. CDR3 size: 19 residues. The junction had 13 bases not matched to a gene; V was cut back by 3 bases and J by 0 bases. Germline CDR1 is SGHTA and CDR2 is FQGTGA. The CDR3 loop reads CASSFEPTGRGSSYNEQFF. The CDR3, as DNA: TGTGCCAGCAGCTTTGAACCAACCGGGAGGGGCAGCTCCTACAATGAGCAGTTCTTC.

This clone appeared a few times. This chain joins TRBV4-1 and TRBJ2-3; D not resolved. The ends were cut back, 0 bases at V and 0 bases at J, with 7 bases in the middle. Germline V gene lookup returns CDR1 MGHRA and CDR2 YSYEKL. The CDR3 has 15 residues. The CDR3 loop is CASSQESTSTDTQYF. As DNA, the CDR3 is TGCGCCAGCAGCCAAGAATCAACTAGCACAGATACGCAGTATTTT.

J is TRBJ2-1 and V is TRBV20-1; D unclear. V dropped 8 bases and J dropped 8 bases, with 4 bases sitting between them. CDR3 length equals 8 residues. CDR1 is DFQATT and CDR2 is SNEGSKA in the germline V gene (reference sequence). The CDR3 DNA reads TGCAGTCCGGATGAGCAGTTCTTC. Its translation is CSPDEQFF.

The chain carries TRBV19 and TRBJ2-2, with TRBD2 identical over 8 bases. Germline V gene data show CDR1 as LNHDA and CDR2 as SQIVND (reference sequence). This CDR3 comprises 17 residues. V trimming: 9 bases; J trimming: 1 base; junction bases outside the gene matches: 13. The CDR3 nucleotides read TGTGCCAGCGTTAGCGGGATGGGGTCTTTGAACACCGGGGAGCTGTTTTTT. Translation: CASVSGMGSLNTGELFF.

This clone was observed a handful of times. The chain combines TRBV6-4 with TRBJ2-3; D not resolved. V lost 4 bases, J lost 0 bases, and 8 bases lay in between. Germline values: CDR1 MRHNA, CDR2 SNTAGT. CDR3 size: 14 residues. CDR3 in DNA: TGTGCCAGCAGTGCAAGACACAGCACAGATACGCAGTATTTT. The encoded protein is CASSARHSTDTQYF.

The sample holds one count of this clone. V is TRBV10-3 and J is TRBJ2-3, with D perhaps matching TRBD2 (6 bases). Germline-derived CDR1 and CDR2 are ENHRY and SYGVKD. Trimming left V 4 bases short and J 1 base short, with 12 bases between. The CDR3 sequence is 15 residues long. The CDR3 protein is CAISVGGVGTDTQYF. DNA for the CDR3: TGTGCCATCAGTGTAGGAGGGGTTGGCACAGATACGCAGTATTTT.

The chain combines TRBV27 with TRBJ2-3; D perhaps matches TRBD1 (6 bases). Germline V CDR1 and CDR2: MNHEY, SMNVEV (reference sequence). CDR3 length: 15 residues. Trimming took off 2 bases at V and 6 bases at J, with 15 bases between the two ends. The CDR3 region has the DNA TGTGCCAGCAGTTTAATTTGGGGGCGCGGGGATACGCAGTATTTT. This sequence encodes CASSLIWGRGDTQYF.

The chain carries TRBV6-1 and TRBJ2-2; TRBD2 agrees at 14 bases. The CDR3 totals 17 residues. Germline V gene lookup returns CDR1 MNHNS and CDR2 SASEGT. Unmatched junction bases numbered 3, after V lost 3 bases and J lost 3 bases. The CDR3 DNA sequence: TGTGCCAGCAGTGATGGACTAGCGGGAGGAGACACCGGGGAGCTGTTTTTT. Translating it yields CASSDGLAGGDTGELFF.

V is TRBV21-1 and J is TRBJ2-7; the table gives TRBD2 as D, unverified against the DNA. TRBV21-1 is a known pseudogene. The CDR3 is 15 amino acids. The CDR3 nucleotides are TGTGCCAGCAGCAAAAGAAGCGGGCCCCGATCTGAGCAGTACTTC. This gives the protein CASSKRSGPRSEQYF.

The chain joins TRBV9 to TRBJ1-1, with D tentatively TRBD1 (6 bases). Germline V gene sequence: CDR1 SGDLS, CDR2 YYNGEE. V lost 5 bases to trimming and J lost 0 bases, with 11 bases between them. The CDR3 sequence is 14 residues long. CDR3 in amino acids: CASSRQAMNTEAFF. The CDR3 nucleotides are TGTGCCAGCAGTCGACAGGCGATGAACACTGAAGCTTTCTTT.

This clone turned up a few times. This chain connects TRBV6-6 to TRBJ2-7, with D perhaps TRBD1 (6 bases). The CDR3 runs to 12 residues. Germline V gives CDR1 MNHNY, CDR2 SVGAGI (reference sequence). V was clipped by 8 bases and J by 4 bases, with 12 bases between them. The CDR3 sequence is CASRRQAYEQYF. The CDR3 nucleotides are TGTGCCAGCCGGCGACAGGCGTACGAGCAGTACTTC.

The chain has TRBV4-3 and TRBJ1-5; a possible D gene is TRBD1 (6 bases). This CDR3 region has 16 residues. Trimming pared 1 base from V and 4 bases from J, leaving 14 bases between. The germline gives CDR1 LGHNA, CDR2 YSLEER. The CDR3 sequence: CASSQGRGQGNQPQHF. The CDR3 DNA reads as TGCGCCAGCAGCCAAGGTCGCGGGCAGGGGAATCAGCCCCAGCATTTT.

This chain links TRBV11-2 with TRBJ1-1; D is ambiguous. The germline CDR1 and CDR2 sequences are SGHAT and FQNNGV. V was shortened by 1 base and J by 11 bases, with 11 bases between the two germline ends. This CDR3 is built from 12 residues. CDR3 region: CASSLAQREAFF. The CDR3 bases are TGTGCCAGCAGCTTAGCCCAACGGGAGGCTTTCTTT.

The chain uses TRBV5-1 and TRBJ2-5, with 11 bases identical to TRBD2. The CDR3 runs 17 residues. Germline CDR1 reads SGHRS; CDR2 reads YFSETQ. The V gene end was trimmed by 1 base and the J gene end by 4 bases; junction bases not matched to a gene: 9. CDR3 in amino acids: CASSLWGTSGSGETQYF. Written as DNA, the CDR3 is TGCGCCAGCAGCTTGTGGGGAACTAGCGGGAGCGGAGAGACCCAGTACTTC.

This CDR3 is CASSYSSAPSTDTQYF. CDR3 nucleotide sequence: TGTGCCAGCAGTTACTCTAGCGCTCCTAGCACAGATACGCAGTATTTT. The chain recombines TRBV6-5 with TRBJ2-3; tentatively, D is TRBD2 (5 bases). The CDR3 sequence is 16 residues long. V was clipped by 0 bases and J by 0 bases, with 10 bases between them. Germline V gene data show CDR1 as MNHEY and CDR2 as SVGAGI.

This chain joins TRBV5-1 and TRBJ1-4, with 8 bases lining up with TRBD1. In germline, CDR1 is SGHRS, CDR2 YFSETQ. This CDR3 is 14 amino acids long. V dropped 4 bases and J dropped 7; count of bases not matched to a gene: 6. CDR3 bases: TGCGCCAGCAGCACTGGACAGGGTGGTGAAAAACTGTTTTTT. It is translated as CASSTGQGGEKLFF.

The chain carries TRBV4-3 and TRBJ1-4; D unclear. V was pared by 3 bases and J by 0 bases, with 8 bases between. The CDR3 is 15 residues long. Germline V lookup: CDR1 LGHNA, CDR2 YSLEER. The CDR3 protein is CASSQFLSTNEKLFF. The DNA for the CDR3 is TGCGCCAGCAGCCAGTTCTTATCAACTAATGAAAAACTGTTTTTT.

Relative to its sample, this clone is large. The rearrangement joins TRBV19 to TRBJ2-7, with 8 bases identical to TRBD1. J was trimmed by 3 bases and V by 9 bases; bases with no gene match: 7. CDR1 is LNHDA, CDR2 SQIVND, per germline (reference sequence). The CDR3 extends over 13 amino acids. The CDR3 is CASAGGSIYEQYF. In DNA form, the CDR3 reads TGTGCCAGCGCAGGGGGCTCAATCTACGAGCAGTACTTC.

Here the CDR3 reads CASSPAGYIEKLFF. The CDR3 DNA follows: TGTGCCAGCAGCCCCGCCGGGTACATTGAAAAACTGTTTTTT. The chain uses TRBV5-4 and TRBJ1-4; D is undetermined. V gave up 4 bases and J gave up 7 bases, with 14 bases separating them. CDR1 and CDR2 (germline): SGHNT, YYREEE (reference sequence). CDR3 length: 14 amino acids. The full variable domain, its missing parts supplied by reference TRBV5-4 and TRBJ1-4, is ETGVTQSPTHLIKTRGQQVTLRCSSQSGHNTVSWYQQALGQGPQFIFQYYREEENGRGNFPPRFSGLQFPNYSSELNVNALELDDSALYLCASSPAGYIEKLFFGSGTQLSVL.

This clone ranks as hyperexpanded. DNA for the CDR3: TGTGCCAGCAGTCTAGGGGGCGAGACTGAAGCTTTCTTT. Protein: CASSLGGETEAFF. This rearrangement joins TRBV25-1 to TRBJ1-1; 7 bases map to TRBD1. V shed 5 bases, J shed 5 bases, and the junction held 5 bases outside the gene matches. In germline, CDR1 is MGHDK, CDR2 SYGVNS. This CDR3 spans 13 amino acids.

The table lists this clone with a few counts. The chain couples TRBV14 to TRBJ1-2; D is unresolved. This CDR3 has 13 residues. Germline V gives CDR1 SGHDN, CDR2 FVKESK. V gave up 1 base and J gave up 8 bases, with 11 bases separating them. CDR3 sequence (DNA): TGTGCCAGCAGCCAAGCATCGACATTCGGCTACACCTTC. Its translation: CASSQASTFGYTF.

The CDR3 reads CASRPGGAGVTGELFF. DNA for the CDR3: TGTGCCAGCAGACCCGGGGGTGCCGGGGTCACCGGGGAGCTGTTTTTT. The V gene is TRBV7-9, the J gene TRBJ2-2; D is perhaps TRBD2 (6 bases). Between the trimmed V and J ends, which lost 6 bases and 4 bases, there was a span of 18 bases. This CDR3 contains 16 residues. Germline V lookup: CDR1 SEHNR, CDR2 FQNEAQ (reference sequence).

J is TRBJ2-5 and V is TRBV4-3, with D possibly being TRBD2 (6 bases). This CDR3 has 13 residues. Trimming cost V 3 bases and J 9 bases, with 14 bases left between them. Per germline, CDR1 LGHNA and CDR2 YSLEER. CDR3 DNA: TGCGCCAGCAGCCAGGAGGAGGGCGCGGCCCAGTACTTC. Residues: CASSQEEGAAQYF.

V and J are TRBV28 and TRBJ2-1; D may be TRBD1 (6 bases). Germline V gives CDR1 MDHEN, CDR2 SYDVKM. Trimming took 3 bases from V and 4 from J, leaving 13 bases between them. This CDR3 is built from 15 residues. Written as DNA, the CDR3 is TGTGCCAGCAGTTTTAGCAGGACAGCTTACAATGAGCAGTTCTTC. Translation gives CASSFSRTAYNEQFF.

The chain carries TRBV4-1 and TRBJ2-6; the D gene is possibly TRBD1 (6 bases). Germline values: CDR1 MGHRA, CDR2 YSYEKL. The CDR3 extends over 17 amino acids. The germline V and J ends were trimmed by 0 bases and 4 bases, with 13 bases remaining between them. CDR3 nucleotides: TGCGCCAGCAGCCAAGATCTTAGGGGGTCCGGGGCCAACGTCCTGACTTTC. It specifies CASSQDLRGSGANVLTF.